The next 18 T cell receptor beta chains were all read from a single sample in a study of cytomegalovirus exposure and HLA in healthy donors. 60 Vbeta and 13 Jbeta primers were used in PCR. Clones were read by immunoSEQ multiplex PCR, and TCRdb kept only the in-frame ones, dropping some. The sample holds tens of thousands of clones. The specimen sequenced was PBMCs. Receptor source: a man aged 35-49 years in good health and CMV-seronegative.

The chain is built from TRBV6-6 and TRBJ2-5; 9 bases agree with TRBD2. Germline CDR1 and CDR2: MNHNY and SVGAGI (reference sequence). The trim removed 7 bases at V and 7 bases at J, leaving 1 base unmatched. CDR3 length equals 11 residues. Here the CDR3 reads CASMREGTQYF. The DNA of the CDR3 is TGTGCCAGCATGCGGGAGGGGACCCAGTACTTC.

This chain links TRBV19 with TRBJ2-6; D may be TRBD2 (5 bases). Germline values: CDR1 LNHDA, CDR2 SQIVND (reference sequence). The CDR3 runs 14 residues. V gave up 5 bases and J gave up 4 bases, with 9 bases separating them. As DNA, the CDR3 is TGTGCCAGTAGTCAGGAGGCAGGGGCCAACGTCCTGACTTTC. Its translation: CASSQEAGANVLTF.

The chain joins TRBV2 to TRBJ1-2; D ambiguous. The germline V and J ends were trimmed by 5 bases and 7 bases, with 8 bases remaining between them. Germline V gene lookup returns CDR1 SNHLY and CDR2 FYNNEI. The CDR3 runs to 11 residues. CDR3 region: CASSLQVGYTF. The CDR3 bases are TGTGCCAGCAGTCTTCAGGTTGGCTACACCTTC.

The chain uses TRBV9 and TRBJ1-5, with TRBD1 identical over 10 bases. V lost 0 bases to trimming and J lost 9 bases; unmatched junction nucleotides: 9. CDR3 length equals 16 residues. Germline CDR1 SGDLS, CDR2 YYNGEE. The CDR3 sequence: CASSVGDRGRDWPQHF. The CDR3 region has the DNA TGTGCCAGCAGCGTAGGTGACAGGGGGCGCGATTGGCCCCAGCATTTT.

V and J are TRBV2 and TRBJ1-1; no clear D gene. The CDR3 loop spans 12 amino acids. The V end was cut by 5 bases, the J end by 8 bases, with 12 bases between. The germline CDR1 and CDR2 sequences are SNHLY and FYNNEI. Here the CDR3 reads CASSPSTREAFF. The CDR3, as DNA: TGTGCCAGCAGTCCTTCAACGAGAGAAGCTTTCTTT.

This rearrangement joins TRBV5-1 to TRBJ2-3; TRBD2 agrees at 12 bases. Germline CDR1 and CDR2: SGHRS and YFSETQ. After removal of 0 bases from V and 5 bases from J, the junction contained 13 bases not matched to a gene. This CDR3 region has 19 residues. In DNA, the CDR3 is TGCGCCAGCAGCTTGGGACGGCGACCTAGCGGGGGGGCGATAGATACGCAGTATTTT. Encoded protein: CASSLGRRPSGGAIDTQYF.

The chain recombines TRBV29-1 with TRBJ1-3; D uncertain. Germline V gene sequence: CDR1 SQVTM, CDR2 ANQGSEA. Trimming left V 7 bases short and J 4 bases short, with 11 bases between. This CDR3 contains 12 residues. For the CDR3, the DNA is TGCAGCGCGACGGAGGAAGGAAACACCATATATTTT. The encoded protein is CSATEEGNTIYF. The full variable domain, its missing parts supplied by reference TRBV29-1 and TRBJ1-3, is SAVISQKPSRDICQRGTSLTIQCQVDSQVTMMFWYRQQPGQSLTLIATANQGSEATYESGFVIDKFPISRPNLTFSTLTVSNMSPEDSSIYLCSATEEGNTIYFGEGSWLTVV.

The chain recombines TRBV5-1 with TRBJ1-1; 7 nucleotides agree with TRBD1. Germline CDR1 SGHRS, CDR2 YFSETQ. Germline trimming cut 0 bases from V and 5 bases from J; bases unmatched to any gene: 4. The CDR3 has 14 residues. CDR3 DNA: TGCGCCAGCAGCTTGGAGGGGGCAGGAACTGAAGCTTTCTTT. This sequence encodes CASSLEGAGTEAFF.

This rearrangement joins TRBV10-2 to TRBJ1-2; D might be TRBD1 (6 bases). The germline CDR1 and CDR2 sequences are WSHSY and SAAADI. The CDR3 runs to 14 residues. V gave up 3 bases and J gave up 0 bases, with 8 bases separating them. The CDR3 sequence is CASSEGGPNYGYTF. For the CDR3, the DNA is TGCGCCAGCAGTGAAGGGGGACCTAACTATGGCTACACCTTC.

The gene calls are TRBV5-5 and TRBJ2-7; TRBD1 is a possible D gene (6 bases). Germline CDR1 and CDR2: SGHKS and YYEKEE (reference sequence). CDR3 length equals 13 residues. V shed 4 bases and J shed 3 bases, with 11 bases lying between them. CDR3 in DNA: TGTGCCAGCAGCCAGGACAGCTACTACGAGCAGTACTTC. Encoded protein: CASSQDSYYEQYF.

This chain's CDR3 is CASSYGLEGSPLHF. The CDR3 region has the DNA TGTGCCAGCAGTTATGGCCTAGAGGGTTCACCCCTCCACTTT. The chain employs TRBV6-5 and TRBJ1-6; no definite D call. CDR1 and CDR2 (germline): MNHEY, SVGAGI. Trimming left V 3 bases short and J 9 bases short, with 12 bases between. This CDR3 has 14 amino acids.

The rearrangement joins TRBV7-2 to TRBJ1-2; 9 bases match TRBD1. This CDR3 is 13 amino acids long. The V and J ends lost 5 bases and 8 bases, in that order; junction bases with no gene match: 6. The germline CDR1 and CDR2 sequences are SGHTA and FQGNSA. The CDR3 reads CASSAGQGLGYTF. DNA of the CDR3: TGTGCCAGCAGCGCCGGACAGGGGCTGGGCTACACCTTC.

The CDR3 reads CASSVQGEVSPLHF. The CDR3 nucleotides read TGTGCCAGCAGTGTACAGGGGGAGGTCTCACCCCTCCACTTT. The rearrangement links TRBV6-1 to TRBJ1-6; 8 bases are a match to TRBD1. The CDR3 is made up of 14 amino acids. The ends lost 4 bases at V and 10 bases at J; junction bases unmatched: 6. Germline CDR1 is MNHNS and CDR2 is SASEGT.

This chain uses TRBV5-1 with TRBJ1-6, with D possibly TRBD1 on 6 matching bases. This CDR3 contains 15 residues. Germline assignment: CDR1 SGHRS and CDR2 YFSETQ. Trimming took off 4 bases at V and 8 bases at J, with 16 bases between the two ends. CDR3 DNA sequence: TGCGCCAGCAGCGACCAGACAGGTGACGATTCACCCCTCCACTTT. This encodes CASSDQTGDDSPLHF.

The chain couples TRBV6-1 to TRBJ2-7; 9 bases are a match to TRBD1. The CDR3 extends over 16 amino acids. The V gene end was trimmed by 5 bases and the J gene end by 6 bases; junction bases not matched to a gene: 14. Germline CDR1 reads MNHNS; CDR2 reads SASEGT. In nucleotides, the CDR3 is TGTGCCAGCAGTCAAGAAGTGGGACAGGGCGCGGCCGAGCAGTACTTC. Residues: CASSQEVGQGAAEQYF.

The gene calls are TRBV2 and TRBJ1-4; TRBD1 matches 7 bases. The CDR3 contains 18 residues. With V trimmed by 2 bases and J by 5 bases, 14 bases remained unmatched. Per the germline V gene, CDR1 is SNHLY and CDR2 is FYNNEI. Written as DNA, the CDR3 is TGTGCCAGCAGTGAACGTTTGGTCGTCGGGACAGAAAATGAAAAACTGTTTTTT. Translated: CASSERLVVGTENEKLFF. The full variable domain, completed using reference TRBV2 and TRBJ1-4, is EPEVTQTPSHQVTQMGQEVILRCVPISNHLYFYWYRQILGQKVEFLVSFYNNEISEKSEIFDDQFSVERPDGSNFTLKIRSTKLEDSAMYFCASSERLVVGTENEKLFFGSGTQLSVL.

This chain links TRBV4-1 with TRBJ1-1; D is unclear. The CDR3 length is 16 residues. Germline V CDR1 and CDR2: MGHRA, YSYEKL. Trimming removed 4 bases at V and 10 bases at J, with 25 bases between. The CDR3 protein is CASSLQDQAAYDGAFF. The CDR3 DNA follows: TGCGCCAGCAGCCTACAAGACCAAGCGGCTTACGACGGAGCTTTCTTT.

The chain uses TRBV6-5 and TRBJ1-5; 7 bases are shared with TRBD1. Germline V gene sequence: CDR1 MNHEY, CDR2 SVGAGI. Trimming took 6 bases from V and 1 from J; bases not matched to a gene: 6. The CDR3 loop spans 15 amino acids. CDR3 bases: TGTGCCAGCAGCCCCGACAGGGACAGCAATCAGCCCCAGCATTTT. This codes for CASSPDRDSNQPQHF.